The rows below give T cell receptor beta chains drawn from one sample of a study of CD8+ T cells in alopecia areata. Produced via immunoSEQ multiplex PCR; TCRdb's table is partial and in-frame only. The sample consists of about 210,000 clones, about 64% of them appearing once. Here the sequenced sample was CD4+ T cells sorted from blood, taken at week 4, from a patient treated with tofacitinib. These receptor sequences come from a human donor with alopecia areata. The CDR3 runs from the conserved cysteine through the conserved F or W. The D gene is left open where the match is weak. Clone size is stated in some rows and not others, as once, few, many or a class when expanded.

J gene	V gene	clone size	D gene	CDR3 length	CDR3 protein	CDR3 DNA
TRBJ2-5	TRBV30	-	-	14	CAWRRQVFQETQYF	TGTGCCTGGAGGCGGCAGGTCTTTCAAGAGACCCAGTACTTC
TRBJ2-4	TRBV20-1	-	TRBD1	11	CSANRGNIQYF	TGCAGTGCAAACAGGGGAAACATTCAGTACTTC
TRBJ1-2	TRBV29-1	-	-	13	CSAGEDSDYGYTF	TGCAGCGCTGGGGAAGATTCGGACTATGGCTACACCTTC
TRBJ1-2	TRBV11-2	-	-	13	CASSGDRPYGYTF	TGTGCCAGCAGTGGGGATCGGCCCTATGGCTACACCTTC
TRBJ2-7	TRBV29-1	-	TRBD1	15	CSVGPPGTGAYEQYF	TGCAGCGTTGGGCCACCCGGGACAGGGGCCTACGAGCAGTACTTC
TRBJ2-7	TRBV4-2	once	TRBD1	15	CASSQSEGANYEQYF	TGTGCCAGCAGCCAATCAGAGGGGGCGAACTACGAGCAGTACTTC
TRBJ1-2	TRBV5-6	-	-	12	CASRFPLGGYTF	TGTGCCAGCAGGTTCCCACTTGGGGGCTACACCTTC
TRBJ2-7	TRBV29-1	-	TRBD1	12	CSVLTGGREQYF	TGCAGCGTCCTAACAGGGGGCCGAGAGCAGTACTTC
TRBJ2-5	TRBV2	-	-	17	CASRRNEFQSYQETQYF	TGTGCCAGTAGACGCAACGAATTCCAGTCCTACCAAGAGACCCAGTACTTC
TRBJ2-2	TRBV2	-	TRBD1	15	CASRGVTGAAGELFF	TGTGCCAGCAGGGGAGTGACAGGGGCCGCCGGGGAGCTGTTTTTT
TRBJ1-2	TRBV23-1	-	-	13	CASSPGPPFGYTF	TGCGCCAGCAGTCCTGGACCGCCTTTCGGCTACACCTTC
TRBJ2-7	TRBV12-5	-	-	14	CASGLGTVTYEQYF	TGTGCTAGTGGTTTGGGGACAGTCACCTACGAGCAGTACTTC
TRBJ2-5	TRBV7-2	-	TRBD1	14	CASRRNRGVETQYF	TGTGCCAGCAGGCGGAACAGGGGAGTAGAGACCCAGTACTTC
TRBJ2-7	TRBV7-9	-	TRBD1	12	CASRRDSYEQYF	TGTGCCAGCAGACGGGACAGCTACGAGCAGTACTTC
TRBJ1-4	TRBV4-1	-	TRBD1	15	CASSQPGTGVEKLFF	TGCGCCAGCAGCCAACCCGGGACAGGGGTTGAAAAACTGTTTTTT
TRBJ2-4	TRBV9	-	-	16	CASSVASSEGLNIQYF	TGTGCCAGCAGCGTAGCCTCCTCGGAGGGGCTTAACATTCAGTACTTC
TRBJ2-4	TRBV9	-	TRBD2	16	CASSSLPGGAKNIQYF	TGTGCCAGCAGCTCTCTCCCGGGGGGAGCCAAAAACATTCAGTACTTC
TRBJ2-3	TRBV30	-	-	13	CACQVAGPDTQYF	TGTGCCTGTCAAGTTGCGGGCCCAGATACGCAGTATTTT
TRBJ2-3	TRBV2	-	TRBD2	14	CASNRLASTDTQYF	TGTGCCAGCAATCGACTAGCCAGCACAGATACGCAGTATTTT
TRBJ1-5	TRBV6-5	-	TRBD1	15	CASSYVGQVNQPQHF	TGTGCCAGCAGTTACGTGGGACAGGTAAATCAGCCCCAGCATTTT
TRBJ1-5	TRBV7-2	few	TRBD1	15	CASSRGQGSHQPQHF	TGTGCCAGCAGCCGTGGACAGGGTAGTCATCAGCCCCAGCATTTT
TRBJ1-2	TRBV6-5	-	-	13	CASTFGLGYGYTF	TGTGCCAGCACTTTCGGGCTCGGCTATGGCTACACCTTC
TRBJ2-5	TRBV6-6	few	-	15	CASSYSLVGQETQYF	TGTGCCAGCAGTTACTCGCTGGTGGGGCAAGAGACCCAGTACTTC
TRBJ1-2	TRBV9	-	-	14	CASSKDIASYGYTF	TGTGCCAGCAGCAAGGACATAGCAAGCTATGGCTACACCTTC
TRBJ1-1	TRBV29-1	few	-	11	CSVERNTEAFF	TGCAGCGTTGAACGGAACACTGAAGCTTTCTTT
TRBJ2-7	TRBV5-8	-	TRBD1	14	CASSGDRGLGEQYF	TGTGCCAGCAGCGGGGACAGGGGGCTTGGCGAGCAGTACTTC
TRBJ1-1	TRBV5-1	-	-	13	CASSVSMNTEAFF	TGCGCCAGCAGCGTGAGTATGAACACTGAAGCTTTCTTT
TRBJ1-3	TRBV5-1	-	-	13	CASSSASGNTIYF	TGCGCCAGCAGCTCAGCCTCTGGAAACACCATATATTTT
TRBJ1-5	TRBV4-1	-	-	15	CASSQEGRANQPQHF	TGCGCCAGCAGCCAAGAAGGGAGGGCCAATCAGCCCCAGCATTTT
TRBJ2-1	TRBV25-1	-	TRBD2	15	CASSVLAGGRNEQFF	TGTGCCAGCAGTGTCCTAGCGGGGGGGCGGAATGAGCAGTTCTTC
TRBJ1-1	TRBV7-9	-	TRBD1	16	CASSLDPGQGKTEAFF	TGTGCCAGCAGCTTAGACCCGGGACAGGGGAAGACTGAAGCTTTCTTT
TRBJ2-3	TRBV9	few	TRBD2	13	CASSVGGADTQYF	TGTGCCAGCAGCGTCGGGGGGGCAGATACGCAGTATTTT
TRBJ2-7	TRBV5-4	-	TRBD1	15	CASSHGTVPSYEQYF	TGTGCCAGCAGCCACGGGACAGTCCCCTCCTACGAGCAGTACTTC
TRBJ1-5	TRBV29-1	-	-	13	CSVVVQHNQPQHF	TGCAGCGTTGTGGTACAGCATAATCAGCCCCAGCATTTT
TRBJ2-3	TRBV29-1	-	-	12	CSVVDSTDTQYF	TGCAGCGTTGTGGACAGCACAGATACGCAGTATTTT
TRBJ2-5	TRBV29-1	-	-	14	CSAIRDFLGGTQYF	TGCAGCGCAATAAGAGACTTCCTAGGGGGGACCCAGTACTTC
TRBJ2-7	TRBV11-2	-	-	13	CASSLGTLYEQYF	TGTGCCAGCAGCCTCGGGACTCTCTACGAGCAGTACTTC
TRBJ2-2	TRBV11-2	-	-	14	CASRERGNTGELFF	TGTGCCAGCAGGGAAAGGGGGAACACCGGGGAGCTGTTTTTT
TRBJ1-2	TRBV27	-	TRBD1	14	CASSRETGFDGYTF	TGTGCCAGCAGTCGCGAGACAGGGTTCGATGGCTACACCTTC
TRBJ2-1	TRBV19	-	TRBD2	15	CASSQSGGISGEQFF	TGTGCCAGTAGCCAGAGCGGGGGTATTTCCGGTGAGCAGTTCTTC
TRBJ2-1	TRBV7-9	-	-	14	CASNTAGTPGEQFF	TGTGCCAGCAACACCGCCGGGACCCCAGGAGAGCAGTTCTTC
TRBJ2-5	TRBV6-1	few	TRBD1	14	CASRYRGRGETQYF	TGTGCCAGCAGGTACAGGGGGCGCGGGGAGACCCAGTACTTC
TRBJ2-2	TRBV6-6	-	-	14	CASRGTSWTGELFF	TGTGCCAGCAGAGGGACTTCTTGGACCGGGGAGCTGTTTTTT
TRBJ2-1	TRBV5-6	-	-	14	CASSLRRVNNEQFF	TGTGCCAGCAGCTTGAGGCGGGTCAACAATGAGCAGTTCTTC
TRBJ1-2	TRBV6-1	once	-	12	CASSEEIDGYTF	TGTGCCAGCAGTGAGGAGATTGACGGCTACACCTTC
TRBJ1-1	TRBV7-9	-	-	14	CASSLSWVGTEAFF	TGTGCCAGCAGTCTGAGCTGGGTCGGGACTGAAGCTTTCTTT
TRBJ1-1	TRBV29-1	-	TRBD1	13	CSVSRQGNTEAFF	TGCAGCGTCTCTCGACAGGGAAACACTGAAGCTTTCTTT
TRBJ1-5	TRBV15	-	-	16	CATSRAPVGSNQPQHF	TGTGCCACCAGCAGAGCCCCTGTTGGTAGCAATCAGCCCCAGCATTTT
TRBJ1-2	TRBV2	-	-	12	CASSLEERSYTF	TGTGCCAGCAGTCTGGAGGAGCGGTCTTACACCTTC
TRBJ2-3	TRBV5-6	-	-	14	CASSLGLGIDTQYF	TGTGCCAGCAGCTTGGGTTTAGGGATCGATACGCAGTATTTT
TRBJ1-5	TRBV15	-	-	14	CATSRGLINQPQHF	TGTGCCACCAGCAGAGGCCTGATCAATCAGCCCCAGCATTTT
TRBJ2-5	TRBV5-4	-	TRBD2	17	CASSPGLAGGPEETQYF	TGTGCCAGCAGCCCTGGACTAGCGGGGGGGCCGGAAGAGACCCAGTACTTC
TRBJ2-2	TRBV10-3	-	-	12	CAIRGTTGELFF	TGTGCCATCAGGGGGACTACCGGGGAGCTGTTTTTT
TRBJ2-1	TRBV7-2	-	TRBD1	14	CASSRQGSYNEQFF	TGTGCCAGCAGTCGACAGGGCTCCTACAATGAGCAGTTCTTC